Described below is a single TCR beta chain sequence and its context. What it recognizes is unknown. TCRdb itself ran the reads through MiXCR, one entry per CDR3 protein. The sample lists around 230,000 distinct CDR3 sequences, roughly two fifths seen once, with about 60% in the top ten. The entry originates in a study of T cell repertoires in cytomegalovirus infection. For the study at large: Public TCR beta signatures provided an indication of both CMV infection and a matching HLA type.

V was pared by 7 bases and J by 2 bases, with 6 bases of the junction left unmatched. This CDR3 has 14 residues. CDR1 is MNHEY, CDR2 SMNVEV, per germline (reference sequence). Points from the study as a whole: Totalled public TCR beta family frequency picked out people who carried CMV plus the relevant HLA.

This sequence originates from a human donor in good health (CMV status not recorded). Some clones in this sample may be carry-over from other donors' samples. Sequencing was performed on CD8+ T cells from cultured PBMCs, taken from culture after CMV antigen stimulation. V usage is TRBV27 and J usage is TRBJ2-7; TRBD2 matches at 9 bases. CDR3 DNA sequence: TGTGCCAGCAAAGTAGCGGGAGTTACCTACGAGCAGTACTTC. Its protein is CASKVAGVTYEQYF.